Here is one T cell receptor beta chain with its context. Researchers made TCR beta libraries by using iRepertoire HTBI primers and running Arm-PCR on CDR3 regions. TCRdb analysed the multiplex PCR reads with MiXCR anew, one entry per CDR3 protein. This repertoire shows some 440,000 distinct CDR3 sequences, about 20% found once; its top ten account for about 8.3%. This sample was taken from a study of regulatory T cells in long-lasting Graves disease. This CDR3 comprises 15 residues. CDR1 and CDR2 (germline): WNHNN, SYGVQD (reference sequence). V lost 3 bases and J lost 5, with 14 bases in between. This sample's time point: persistent/refractory GD, antithyroid drugs over 5 years with positive TRAb. Construction of the TCR library relied on RNA isolated from PBMCs.

The origin of this receptor is a female donor with Graves disease. This sequence joins TRBV10-1 and TRBJ2-1, with a possible D match to TRBD2 (5 bases). The sample in question was peripheral blood mononuclear cells (PBMCs), obtained when the disease was refractory, from a patient treated with antithyroid drugs. CDR3 coding DNA: TGCGCCAGCAGTGATCCGGGCGGGCGGAACAATGAGCAGTTCTTC. Translated: CASSDPGGRNNEQFF.